The 25 T cell receptor beta chains below were found in one sample sequenced in a study of blood T cell repertoires in COVID-19. Repertoires were generated with immunoSEQ multiplex PCR, while TCRdb's copy carries only in-frame clones and drops some. The sample has roughly 260,000 clones, approximately 79% seen once; the top ten hold roughly 4.9%. The source material was peripheral blood. The receptors were gathered from a woman of 80 years or more with active or convalescent COVID-19.

This sequence joins TRBV7-2 and TRBJ1-5; D might be TRBD1 (5 bases). Germline V gene data show CDR1 as SGHTA and CDR2 as FQGNSA. The CDR3 spans 14 residues. V was cut by 4 bases and J by 2 bases, with 9 bases left in between. Here the CDR3 reads CASSSKTGNQPQHF. The CDR3 bases are TGTGCCAGCAGCTCGAAGACAGGCAATCAGCCCCAGCATTTT.

The gene calls are TRBV19 and TRBJ1-2, with TRBD1 identical over 10 bases. J gave up 4 bases and V 4 bases, and 6 bases lay outside the gene matches. CDR3 length equals 15 residues. Germline loops: CDR1 LNHDA, CDR2 SQIVND (reference sequence). The CDR3 reads CASSRGTGALYGYTF. DNA of the CDR3: TGTGCCAGTAGTAGGGGGACAGGGGCGCTCTATGGCTACACCTTC.

The chain recombines TRBV7-9 with TRBJ1-1, with D possibly matching TRBD1 (5 bases). Trimming left V 2 bases short and J 1 base short, with 11 bases between. The CDR3 has 15 residues. Germline-derived CDR1 and CDR2 are SEHNR and FQNEAQ (reference sequence). The CDR3 nucleotides read TGTGCCAGCAGCTTATCCGGACACCAGAACACTGAAGCTTTCTTT. Translation gives CASSLSGHQNTEAFF.

This rearrangement joins TRBV4-1 to TRBJ2-2, with D possibly TRBD2 on 7 matching bases. This CDR3 is built from 15 residues. Between the trimmed V and J ends, which lost 4 bases and 4 bases, there was a span of 13 bases. Germline CDR1 reads MGHRA; CDR2 reads YSYEKL. The CDR3 spells CASSPLGGGTGELFF. CDR3 nucleotide sequence: TGCGCCAGCAGCCCCCTGGGAGGGGGCACCGGGGAGCTGTTTTTT.

CDR3 coding DNA: TGTGCCTGGAGTGTGGGGGGAGGGCAGTACTTC. It codes for CAWSVGGGQYF. J is TRBJ2-7 and V is TRBV30; D is perhaps TRBD2 (6 bases). CDR3 size: 11 residues. The V gene lost 0 bases and the J gene lost 9 bases, with 9 bases spanning the gap. From germline, CDR1 is GTSNPN and CDR2 SVGIG (reference sequence).

The gene calls are TRBV15 and TRBJ1-5; D unclear. CDR3 length equals 14 residues. Germline CDR1 and CDR2: LNHNV and YYDKDF (reference sequence). V lost 5 bases and J 3 bases, leaving 11 bases between the germline ends. The CDR3 region is CATSSGVLNQPQHF. CDR3 DNA: TGTGCCACCAGCTCCGGGGTCCTCAATCAGCCCCAGCATTTT.

The gene calls are TRBV5-1 and TRBJ2-5; 9 bases line up with TRBD2. The CDR3 has 14 amino acids. Germline V gene data show CDR1 as SGHRS and CDR2 as YFSETQ. With 5 bases clipped from V and 4 bases from J, the junction kept 6 bases outside the gene matches. In DNA, the CDR3 is TGCGCCAGCAGTATCGCTAGCGGGGTAGAGACCCAGTACTTC. Translating it yields CASSIASGVETQYF.

The chain links TRBV15 to TRBJ2-5, with 8 bases identical to TRBD1. In germline, CDR1 is LNHNV, CDR2 YYDKDF (reference sequence). The junction had 8 bases not matched to a gene; V was cut back by 0 bases and J by 5 bases. This CDR3 region has 16 residues. CDR3 coding DNA: TGTGCCACCAGCAGAGATGGAGGACAGGGTTATGAGACCCAGTACTTC. This translates into CATSRDGGQGYETQYF.

This clone was observed a few times. This chain uses TRBV7-9 with TRBJ1-1; 9 nucleotides match TRBD1. The V gene's germline CDR1 is SEHNR and CDR2 FQNEAQ (reference sequence). Trimming cost V 6 bases and J 4 bases; bases outside gene matches: 6. CDR3 size: 14 residues. CDR3 sequence: CASSRQGVGTEAFF. The CDR3 DNA is TGTGCCAGCAGTCGACAGGGGGTAGGCACTGAAGCTTTCTTT.

The rearrangement links TRBV11-1 to TRBJ2-5; 10 nucleotides align to TRBD2. Unmatched junction bases numbered 1, after V lost 6 bases and J lost 3 bases. Germline V lookup: CDR1 SGHAT, CDR2 FQDESV (reference sequence). This CDR3 spans 13 amino acids. DNA for the CDR3: TGTGCCAGCAGTACTAGCGGGGAAGAGACCCAGTACTTC. Its protein is CASSTSGEETQYF.

The chain couples TRBV27 to TRBJ1-6; 9 bases are a match to TRBD1. Trimming removed 3 bases from V and 6 bases from J; junction bases left unmatched: 3. Germline CDR1 reads MNHEY; CDR2 reads SMNVEV (reference sequence). The CDR3 runs to 15 residues. The CDR3 DNA follows: TGTGCCAGCAGTTTCGGGACAGGGAGTAATTCACCCCTCCACTTT. This codes for CASSFGTGSNSPLHF.

There are a few counts of this clone. This chain connects TRBV10-1 to TRBJ1-2, with a possible D match to TRBD1 (6 bases). Germline-derived CDR1 and CDR2 are WNHNN and SYGVQD (reference sequence). This CDR3 spans 12 amino acids. V was clipped by 2 bases and J by 8 bases, with 9 bases between them. For the CDR3, the DNA is TGCGCCAGCAGTGAGAACAGGGAGGGCTACACCTTC. It yields the protein CASSENREGYTF.

The genes are TRBV7-9 and TRBJ2-5; 7 bases map to TRBD2. Germline loops: CDR1 SEHNR, CDR2 FQNEAQ (reference sequence). CDR3 size: 14 residues. Trimming cost V 2 bases and J 3 bases; bases outside gene matches: 3. CDR3 residues: CASSLTGGEETQYF. For the CDR3, the DNA is TGTGCCAGCAGCTTAACGGGGGGTGAAGAGACCCAGTACTTC. Full variable domain (outside the CDR3, taken from reference TRBV7-9 and TRBJ2-5): DTGVSQNPRHKITKRGQNVTFRCDPISEHNRLYWYRQTLGQGPEFLTYFQNEAQLEKSRLLSDRFSAERPKGSFSTLEIQRTEQGDSAMYLCASSLTGGEETQYFGPGTRLLVL.

The chain has TRBV5-4 and TRBJ2-3, with 8 bases identical to TRBD2. Germline CDR1 reads SGHNT; CDR2 reads YYREEE (reference sequence). With 5 bases clipped from V and 3 bases from J, the junction kept 2 bases outside the gene matches. The CDR3 totals 13 residues. In DNA form, the CDR3 reads TGTGCCAGCAGACTAGCGGTGACAGATACGCAGTATTTT. This sequence encodes CASRLAVTDTQYF. Looking up the rest from reference TRBV5-4 and TRBJ2-3 gives the full variable domain: ETGVTQSPTHLIKTRGQQVTLRCSSQSGHNTVSWYQQALGQGPQFIFQYYREEENGRGNFPPRFSGLQFPNYSSELNVNALELDDSALYLCASRLAVTDTQYFGPGTRLTVL.

This chain's CDR3 is CAREKRERYEQYF. The CDR3 bases are TGTGCCAGAGAAAAGCGGGAGAGGTACGAGCAGTACTTC. The gene calls are TRBV19 and TRBJ2-7; 8 bases map to TRBD2. The germline CDR1 and CDR2 sequences are LNHDA and SQIVND (reference sequence). J was trimmed by 4 bases and V by 9 bases; bases with no gene match: 8. The CDR3 runs 13 residues. Supplemented by reference TRBV19 and TRBJ2-7, the full variable domain reads DGGITQSPKYLFRKEGQNVTLSCEQNLNHDAMYWYRQDPGQGLRLIYYSQIVNDFQKGDIAEGYSVSREKKESFPLTVTSAQKNPTAFYLCAREKRERYEQYFGPGTRLTVT.

V and J are TRBV7-9 and TRBJ1-1, with D maybe TRBD1 (5 bases). Trimming took off 3 bases at V and 0 bases at J, with 8 bases between the two ends. The CDR3 is 14 residues long. The germline V gene has CDR1 SEHNR and CDR2 FQNEAQ (reference sequence). CDR3 amino acids: CASSFGGMNTEAFF. CDR3 nucleotide sequence: TGTGCCAGCAGCTTCGGGGGGATGAACACTGAAGCTTTCTTT. Looking up the rest from reference TRBV7-9 and TRBJ1-1 gives the full variable domain: DTGVSQNPRHKITKRGQNVTFRCDPISEHNRLYWYRQTLGQGPEFLTYFQNEAQLEKSRLLSDRFSAERPKGSFSTLEIQRTEQGDSAMYLCASSFGGMNTEAFFGQGTRLTVV.

This chain connects TRBV2 to TRBJ1-6, with TRBD1 as a possible D gene (5 bases). Trimming left V 4 bases short and J 7 bases short, with 11 bases between. CDR3 size: 14 residues. Germline V gene lookup returns CDR1 SNHLY and CDR2 FYNNEI. In DNA form, the CDR3 reads TGTGCCAGCAGTGTCGACAGATTAAATTCACCCCTCCACTTT. This gives the protein CASSVDRLNSPLHF.

This rearrangement joins TRBV28 to TRBJ2-1, with 11 bases matching TRBD2. The V gene end was trimmed by 6 bases and the J gene end by 6 bases; junction bases not matched to a gene: 7. Germline V gene lookup returns CDR1 MDHEN and CDR2 SYDVKM. The CDR3 is 15 residues long. CDR3 nucleotide sequence: TGTGCCAGCAGCTCTATAGCGGGGGGGCCCAATGAGCAGTTCTTC. Protein product: CASSSIAGGPNEQFF.

This sequence joins TRBV5-1 and TRBJ2-5; 16 nucleotides line up with TRBD2. Germline V CDR1 and CDR2: SGHRS, YFSETQ. Trimming took 4 bases from V and 5 from J; bases not matched to a gene: 2. The CDR3 sequence is 15 residues long. DNA of the CDR3: TGCGCCAGCAGCGGGACTAGCGGGAGGGGTGAGACCCAGTACTTC. As protein: CASSGTSGRGETQYF. The full variable domain, with the rest looked up from reference TRBV5-1 and TRBJ2-5, is KAGVTQTPRYLIKTRGQQVTLSCSPISGHRSVSWYQQTPGQGLQFLFEYFSETQRNKGNFPGRFSGRQFSNSRSEMNVSTLELGDSALYLCASSGTSGRGETQYFGPGTRLLVL.

In its sample, this clone was seen a few times. V and J are TRBV5-1 and TRBJ1-6; tentative D call: TRBD1 (6 bases). Germline CDR1 is SGHRS and CDR2 is YFSETQ. This CDR3 has 14 residues. V lost 2 bases and J lost 7, with 10 bases in between. CDR3 nucleotides: TGCGCCAGCAGCTTCGGGACACAGAATTCACCCCTCCACTTT. Its protein product is CASSFGTQNSPLHF.

This rearrangement joins TRBV4-1 to TRBJ2-5, with 9 bases matching TRBD1. Unmatched junction bases numbered 5, after V lost 2 bases and J lost 4 bases. Germline V gene data show CDR1 as MGHRA and CDR2 as YSYEKL. The length of the CDR3 is 15 residues. The DNA of the CDR3 is TGCGCCAGCAGCCAACCTCGGACAGGGGTAGAGACCCAGTACTTC. Translating it yields CASSQPRTGVETQYF.

This clone was seen ten or more times. V usage is TRBV19 and J usage is TRBJ2-2; D might be TRBD2 (7 bases). This CDR3 comprises 14 residues. Per germline, CDR1 LNHDA and CDR2 SQIVND (reference sequence). The ends were cut back, 7 bases at V and 3 bases at J, with 12 bases in the middle. CDR3 DNA sequence: TGTGCCAGTAAAGGGGGGGGCCACACCGGGGAGCTGTTTTTT. Its translation is CASKGGGHTGELFF.

J is TRBJ1-5 and V is TRBV2; D is perhaps TRBD1 (6 bases). Germline V gene lookup returns CDR1 SNHLY and CDR2 FYNNEI. The V end was cut by 7 bases, the J end by 2 bases, with 6 bases between. The CDR3 is 12 residues long. CDR3 region: CASTGGNQPQHF. The CDR3 region has the DNA TGTGCCAGCACAGGGGGCAATCAGCCCCAGCATTTT.

This clone was seen only once. V usage is TRBV5-1 and J usage is TRBJ1-4; 7 nucleotides match TRBD1. This CDR3 comprises 15 residues. The V gene's germline CDR1 is SGHRS and CDR2 YFSETQ. The J segment lost 4 bases and the V segment lost 4 bases, leaving 7 bases of the junction unmatched. CDR3 residues: CASSLTGTVNEKLFF. The CDR3 coding sequence is TGCGCCAGCAGCCTAACCGGGACAGTTAATGAAAAACTGTTTTTT.

This clone has a single count. The CDR3 spells CASRFDTASTNTGELFF. The CDR3 DNA is TGCGCCAGCAGGTTTGACACAGCCTCTACGAACACCGGGGAGCTGTTTTTT. The rearrangement uses TRBV5-1 and TRBJ2-2; D call uncertain. The CDR3 runs 17 residues. V was clipped by 5 bases and J by 0 bases, with 17 bases between them. Germline loops: CDR1 SGHRS, CDR2 YFSETQ.